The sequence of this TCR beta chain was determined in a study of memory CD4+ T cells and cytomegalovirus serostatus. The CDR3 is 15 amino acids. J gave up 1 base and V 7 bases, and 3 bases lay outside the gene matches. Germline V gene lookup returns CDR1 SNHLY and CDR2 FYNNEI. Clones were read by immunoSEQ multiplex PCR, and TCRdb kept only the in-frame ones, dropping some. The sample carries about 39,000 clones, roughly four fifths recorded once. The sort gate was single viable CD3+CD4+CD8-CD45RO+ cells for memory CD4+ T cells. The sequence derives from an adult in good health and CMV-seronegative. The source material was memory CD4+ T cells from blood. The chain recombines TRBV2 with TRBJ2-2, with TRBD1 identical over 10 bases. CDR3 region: CASTWTGGNTGELFF. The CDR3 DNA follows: TGTGCCAGCACCTGGACAGGGGGGAACACCGGGGAGCTGTTTTTT.